This T cell receptor (beta chain) was recovered during a study of breast tumors, draining lymph nodes, adjacent tissues. This clonotype was detected ten times or more. Antigen specificity is unknown. TCRdb reanalysed the multiplex PCR reads using MiXCR and keeps one entry per CDR3 protein. Here the sample spans under 85,000 distinct CDR3 sequences, approximately 19% being singletons. The lymph nodes were axillary draining lymph nodes from breast cancer patients. Study-level findings and limits: The lymph node origin of tumor T cells was framed as consistent with a hypothesis, not demonstrated. Most tumor T cells seemingly derive from lymph node, then expand in tumor. Luminal-like breast cancer showed significantly greater tumor-nontumor repertoire similarity than basal-like breast cancer did. Compared with lymph nodes, tumors were less diverse; compared with nontumor tissue, more.

The source material was axillary lymph node tissue. This clonotype was sampled from a female donor with breast cancer. Some clones in this sample may be carry-over from other donors' samples.

The CDR3 protein is CASSQQDSPYNEQFF. The CDR3 region has the DNA TGCGCCAGCAGCCAACAGGACTCGCCATACAATGAGCAGTTCTTC. J is TRBJ2-1 and V is TRBV4-1; maybe TRBD2 (5 bases). This CDR3 region has 15 residues. Trimming stripped 2 bases from V and 4 bases from J, with 12 bases between. Germline CDR1 is MGHRA and CDR2 is YSYEKL.